A selection of T cell receptor beta chains follows, all from one sample in a study of T cell responses to AZD1222 COVID-19 vaccine. The table came from immunoSEQ multiplex PCR; TCRdb's copy has only in-frame clones and leaves some out. The data show around 79,000 clones, with about 91% seen just once and 20% held by the top ten. The specimen was peripheral blood, collected on day 0 of AZD1222 vaccination. The source is an adult in good health. The CDR3 runs from the conserved cysteine through the conserved F or W. The D gene is left open where the match is weak. The size field is filled for only some rows; it gives once, few, many or a size class.

>-|few|TRBV3-1/TRBV3-2|TRBJ2-7
TGTGCCAGCAGCCAAGCCGTGACGGACGAGCAGTACTTC
CASSQAVTDEQYF
>-|-|TRBV5-3|TRBJ2-1
TGTGCCAGAAGCTTGATAAGCGGAGACTACAATGAGCAGTTCTTC
CARSLISGDYNEQFF
>TRBD2|-|TRBV19|TRBJ2-2
TGTGCCAGTACCTCGGGGGGAGCTAGCGGGAACACCGGGGAGCTGTTTTTT
CASTSGGASGNTGELFF
>-|once|TRBV6-2/TRBV6-3|TRBJ1-2
TGTGCCAGCAGTCGCGGGAAGGGCTACACCTTC
CASSRGKGYTF
>-|-|TRBV27|TRBJ2-1
TGTGCCAGCAGTATCGGGACAACGAACAATGAGCAGTTCTTC
CASSIGTTNNEQFF
>-|-|TRBV3-1/TRBV3-2|TRBJ1-2
TGTGCCAGCAGCCCATCGGCCTTTAACTATGGCTACACCTTC
CASSPSAFNYGYTF
>TRBD1|-|TRBV6-5|TRBJ2-7
TGTGCCACCGGGACAGGGAGGGCCTACGAGCAGTACTTC
CATGTGRAYEQYF
>-|-|TRBV19|TRBJ2-1
TGTGCCAGTAGTATAAGACTAGTAACGAAACCTGAGCAGTTCTTC
CASSIRLVTKPEQFF
>TRBD2|once|TRBV27|TRBJ2-7
TGTGCCAGCAGTCCTTTCAGCGGGGGGTACTACGAGCAGTACTTC
CASSPFSGGYYEQYF
>-|-|TRBV30|TRBJ1-1
TGTGCCTGGAGTGTACTTGCTGAAGCTTTCTTT
CAWSVLAEAFF
>-|-|TRBV28|TRBJ2-7
TGTGCCAGCAGTTTAACTGGGTTGGGGGCCTACGAGCAGTACTTC
CASSLTGLGAYEQYF
>-|-|TRBV30|TRBJ2-3
TGTGCCTCAAAACAGGGAGATACGCAGTATTTT
CASKQGDTQYF
>-|once|TRBV3-1/TRBV3-2|TRBJ1-1
TGTGCCAGCAGCCAAGGGACAGCGGGGTTTAAAGCTTTCTTT
CASSQGTAGFKAFF
>TRBD1|-|TRBV6-5|TRBJ2-5
TGTGCCGGGGCGCCGGGACAGGCTCAAGAGACCCAGTACTTC
CAGAPGQAQETQYF
>TRBD1|-|TRBV27|TRBJ2-7
TGTGCCAGCAGTCTGTCGACAGGGTCCTACGAGCAGTACTTC
CASSLSTGSYEQYF
>-|-|TRBV5-1|TRBJ2-7
TGCGCCAGCAGCCCCGTGACAGAGAGCTACGAGCAGTACTTC
CASSPVTESYEQYF
>-|-|TRBV7-2|TRBJ1-1
TGTGCCAGCAGCCCGGGTGCCCCGGTCACTGAAGCTTTCTTT
CASSPGAPVTEAFF
>-|-|TRBV5-1|TRBJ2-7
TGCGCCAGCAGCAAGAGAACCTCCTACGAGCAGTACTTC
CASSKRTSYEQYF
>TRBD2|-|TRBV5-6|TRBJ2-7
TGTGCCAGCAGCGGAACTAGCGGGGGCTTCTCCTACGAGCAGTACTTC
CASSGTSGGFSYEQYF
>-|-|TRBV6-1|TRBJ2-7
TGTGCCAGCAGTGAGACGTATTCGGACTACGAGCAGTACTTC
CASSETYSDYEQYF
>-|few|TRBV6-6|TRBJ2-7
TGTGCCAGCAGTTATCTGAGGGAACTCGAGCAGTACTTC
CASSYLRELEQYF
>-|-|TRBV5-1|TRBJ1-6
TGCGCCAGCAGCTTAGCCGGAGTGAATTCACCCCTCCACTTT
CASSLAGVNSPLHF
>TRBD1|-|TRBV5-1|TRBJ1-1
TGCGCCAGCAGCTACACAGGGGCGGCGAACACTGAAGCTTTCTTT
CASSYTGAANTEAFF
>TRBD1|-|TRBV7-2|TRBJ1-6
TGTGCCAGCAGCACCCCCGGGACAGGGAATTCACCCCTCCACTTT
CASSTPGTGNSPLHF
>-|-|TRBV19|TRBJ2-7
TGTGCCAGTAGTATAGGGTCCGACAGATACTCCTACGAGCAGTACTTC
CASSIGSDRYSYEQYF
>-|-|TRBV5-1|TRBJ1-1
TGCGCCAGCAGCAAACCCTGGCTGGATTCGAACACTGAAGCTTTCTTT
CASSKPWLDSNTEAFF
>TRBD1|-|TRBV9|TRBJ2-7
TGTGCCAGCAGCGTAGAAGGGACAGGTCGTTACGAGCAGTACTTC
CASSVEGTGRYEQYF
>TRBD1|-|TRBV15|TRBJ2-5
TGTGCCACCAGCAGAGATCGGGGACAGGGGAGGGAGACCCAGTACTTC
CATSRDRGQGRETQYF
>-|once|TRBV3-1/TRBV3-2|TRBJ2-7
TGTGCCAGCAGCCAAGAAATAGCGGAGAACTACGAGCAGTACTTC
CASSQEIAENYEQYF
>TRBD1|few|TRBV19|TRBJ2-2
TGTGCCAGTAGCCGCCGACAGGGAAACACCGGGGAGCTGTTTTTT
CASSRRQGNTGELFF
>-|-|TRBV3-1/TRBV3-2|TRBJ2-2
TGTGCCAGCAGCCAAGGCCAGTCTTGGGGTTGGACCGGGGAGCTGTTTTTT
CASSQGQSWGWTGELFF
>-|-|TRBV5-5|TRBJ1-6
TGTGCCAGCAGCGTAGGGTCGGGGGCCCTGGTTTCACCCCTCCACTTT
CASSVGSGALVSPLHF